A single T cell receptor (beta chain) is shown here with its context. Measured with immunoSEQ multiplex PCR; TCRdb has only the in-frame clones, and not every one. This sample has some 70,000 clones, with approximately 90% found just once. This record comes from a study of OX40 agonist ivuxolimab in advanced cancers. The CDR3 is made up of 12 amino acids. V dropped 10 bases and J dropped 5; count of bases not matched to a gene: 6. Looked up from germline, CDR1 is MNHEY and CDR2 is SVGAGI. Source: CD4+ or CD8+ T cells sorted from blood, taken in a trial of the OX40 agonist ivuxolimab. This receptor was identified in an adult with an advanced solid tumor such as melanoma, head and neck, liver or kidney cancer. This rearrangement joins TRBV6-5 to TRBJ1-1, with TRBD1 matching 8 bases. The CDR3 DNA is TGTGCCACCTACAGGGGGACGACTGAAGCTTTCTTT. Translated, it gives CATYRGTTEAFF.